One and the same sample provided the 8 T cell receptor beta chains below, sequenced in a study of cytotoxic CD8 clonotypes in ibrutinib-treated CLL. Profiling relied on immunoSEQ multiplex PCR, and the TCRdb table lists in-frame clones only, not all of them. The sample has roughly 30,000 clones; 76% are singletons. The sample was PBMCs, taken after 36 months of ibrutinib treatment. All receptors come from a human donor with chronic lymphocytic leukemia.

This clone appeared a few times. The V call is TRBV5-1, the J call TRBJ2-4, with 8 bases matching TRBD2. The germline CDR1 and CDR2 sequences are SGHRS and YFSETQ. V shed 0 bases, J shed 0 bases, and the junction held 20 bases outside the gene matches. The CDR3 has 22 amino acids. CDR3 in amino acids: CASSLAGTRAPFGWLAKNIQYF. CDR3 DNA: TGCGCCAGCAGCTTGGCCGGGACTAGGGCCCCGTTTGGCTGGTTAGCCAAAAACATTCAGTACTTC.

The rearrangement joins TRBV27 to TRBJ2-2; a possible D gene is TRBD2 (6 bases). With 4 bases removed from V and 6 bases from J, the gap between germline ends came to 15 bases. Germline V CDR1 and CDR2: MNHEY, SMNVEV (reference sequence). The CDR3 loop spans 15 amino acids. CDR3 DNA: TGTGCCAGCAGTTCCCGGGGGTGGAGGGCCGGGGAGCTGTTTTTT. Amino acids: CASSSRGWRAGELFF.

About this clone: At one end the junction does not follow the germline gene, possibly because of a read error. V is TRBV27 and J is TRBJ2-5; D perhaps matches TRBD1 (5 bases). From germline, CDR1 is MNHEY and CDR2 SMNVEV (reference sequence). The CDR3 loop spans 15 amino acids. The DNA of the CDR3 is TGTGCCAGCAGTCTATCCGTGACAGTCCAAGAGACCCAGTACTTC. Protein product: CASSLSVTVQETQYF.

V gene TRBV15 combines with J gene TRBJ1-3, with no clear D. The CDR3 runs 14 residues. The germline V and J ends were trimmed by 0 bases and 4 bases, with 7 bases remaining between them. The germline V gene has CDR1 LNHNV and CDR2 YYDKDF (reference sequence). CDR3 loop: CATSRDRLGNTIYF. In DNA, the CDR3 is TGTGCCACCAGCAGAGATCGGCTAGGAAACACCATATATTTT.

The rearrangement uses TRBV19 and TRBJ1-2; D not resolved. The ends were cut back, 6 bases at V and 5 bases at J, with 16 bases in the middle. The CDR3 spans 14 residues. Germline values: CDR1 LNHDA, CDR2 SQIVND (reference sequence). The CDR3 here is CASRPGPDRYGYTF. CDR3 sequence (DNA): TGTGCCAGTAGACCCGGGCCCGATAGGTATGGCTACACCTTC.

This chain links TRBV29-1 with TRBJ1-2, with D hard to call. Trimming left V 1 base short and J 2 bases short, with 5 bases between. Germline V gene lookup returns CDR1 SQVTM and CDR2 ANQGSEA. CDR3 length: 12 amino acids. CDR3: CSVEAGNYGYTF. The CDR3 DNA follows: TGCAGCGTTGAAGCGGGGAACTATGGCTACACCTTC.

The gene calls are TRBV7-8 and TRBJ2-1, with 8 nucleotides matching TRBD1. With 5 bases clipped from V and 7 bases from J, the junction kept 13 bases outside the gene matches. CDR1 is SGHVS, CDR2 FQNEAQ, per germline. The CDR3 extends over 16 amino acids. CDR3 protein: CASSPTGTGFDNEQFF. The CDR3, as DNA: TGTGCCAGCAGCCCCACCGGGACAGGTTTCGATAATGAGCAGTTCTTC. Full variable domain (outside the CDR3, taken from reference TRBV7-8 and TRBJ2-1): GAGVSQSPRYKVAKRGQDVALRCDPISGHVSLFWYQQALGQGPEFLTYFQNEAQLDKSGLPSDRFFAERPEGSVSTLKIQRTQQEDSAVYLCASSPTGTGFDNEQFFGPGTRLTVL.

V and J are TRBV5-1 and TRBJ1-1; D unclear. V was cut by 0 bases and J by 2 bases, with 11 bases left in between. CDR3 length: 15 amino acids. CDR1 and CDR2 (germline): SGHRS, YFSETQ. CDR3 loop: CASSLVRQPNTEAFF. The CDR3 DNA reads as TGCGCCAGCAGCTTGGTTCGGCAGCCTAACACTGAAGCTTTCTTT.